The clone carrying this T cell receptor beta chain was observed once. As yet, its antigen is unknown. Unique molecular identifiers had been added to the TCR beta cDNA libraries. The yield from approximately 1 to 10 million T cells was around 500,000 cDNA molecules in total. MiXCR, applied by TCRdb to the PCR reads, yields one record per CDR3 protein. The sample contains roughly 870,000 distinct CDR3 sequences, about 50% of which appear only once. This specimen comes from a study of post-analysis software for immune sequencing data. For the study at large: Relapsing-remitting, secondary progressive and progressive-relapsing multiple sclerosis courses were included.

Study-wide results and limits: Under the F measure, samples that were prepared in one batch clustered strongly together. Controls' normalized Chao1 diversity significantly exceeded that of multiple sclerosis patients.

Material for sequencing was blood. The clonotype comes from a girl under 18 with multiple sclerosis.

In DNA form, the CDR3 reads TGCGCCAGCAGCTTGGGCAGGGGGGGTACGAATGAGCAGTTCTTC. It translates to CASSLGRGGTNEQFF. The rearrangement joins TRBV5-1 to TRBJ2-1; D may match TRBD1 or TRBD2 (7 bases each). The CDR3 is made up of 15 amino acids. Germline V lookup: CDR1 SGHRS, CDR2 YFSETQ. V lost 0 bases to trimming and J lost 7 bases, with 14 bases between them.